Listed below are T cell receptor beta chains from one sample, sequenced in a study of immune evolution from preneoplasia to lung adenocarcinoma. Generated by immunoSEQ multiplex PCR, the TCRdb table keeps only in-frame clones and is missing some. This table has around 10,000 clones, around 75% appearing once. Sequencing input: FFPE normal lung tissue adjacent to the tumor. The receptor source for this set is a person in their sixties or seventies with lung adenocarcinoma. Some clones in this sample may be carry-over from other donors' samples. Both conserved end residues are part of each CDR3. The D gene is left open where the match is weak. The size entry is marked missing in some rows and otherwise reads once, few, many or a size class.

16,TRBJ2-2,TRBV9,NA,NA,TGTGCCAGCAGCGTAGGAAGGTCACAGTCCACCGGGGAGCTGTTTTTT,CASSVGRSQSTGELFF
15,TRBJ2-1,TRBV7-2,once,TRBD2,TGTGCCAGCAGCTTCATGGGAGTAGCGGGGGGTGAGCAGTTCTTC,CASSFMGVAGGEQFF
15,TRBJ1-1,TRBV29-1,NA,TRBD1,TGCAGCGTTCGGGGACAGGGGGCGAGGGGGACTGAAGCTTTCTTT,CSVRGQGARGTEAFF
14,TRBJ1-4,TRBV5-8,once,NA,TGTGCCAGCAGTCCGGGACTCATTAATGAAAAACTGTTTTTT,CASSPGLINEKLFF
17,TRBJ2-2,TRBV6-1,NA,NA,TGTGCCAGCAGTGGTGATCCTTGGACACGGAACACCGGGGAGCTGTTTTTT,CASSGDPWTRNTGELFF
15,TRBJ2-7,TRBV18,NA,TRBD1,TGTGCCAGCTCACTCGGAGGACAGGGTTCGTACGAGCAGTACTTC,CASSLGGQGSYEQYF
13,TRBJ2-1,TRBV9,NA,NA,TGTGCCAGCAGCTTCAGGGACTACAATGAGCAGTTCTTC,CASSFRDYNEQFF
17,TRBJ1-1,TRBV28,NA,TRBD1,TGTGCCAGCACCTCCCCCGGGGACAGTAAAATGAACACTGAAGCTTTCTTT,CASTSPGDSKMNTEAFF
13,TRBJ1-5,TRBV6-5,NA,NA,TGTGCCAGCAGTTATCTCCGGGGTTGGGCCCAGCATTTT,CASSYLRGWAQHF
16,TRBJ2-2,TRBV5-8,NA,NA,TGTGCCAGCACAGACCGCTTCATGGGGGAAACCGGGGAGCTGTTTTTT,CASTDRFMGETGELFF
15,TRBJ1-4,TRBV4-1,once,NA,TGCGCCAGCAGCCAAGTTGCAGGGGCTAATGAAAAACTGTTTTTT,CASSQVAGANEKLFF
16,TRBJ2-5,TRBV6-5,NA,NA,TGTGCCAGCAGTTACTCGTGGCAGGTCGGGCAAGAGACCCAGTACTTC,CASSYSWQVGQETQYF
14,TRBJ2-4,TRBV29-1,NA,NA,TGCAGCGTTGCCCGGGACCAGGGGGGAAACATTCAGTACTTC,CSVARDQGGNIQYF
13,TRBJ2-4,TRBV2,NA,TRBD1,TGTGCCAGCAGTGAAGGAGGGACAGGGATTCAGTACTTC,CASSEGGTGIQYF
16,TRBJ1-2,TRBV5-5,NA,NA,TGTGCCAGCAGCTCCAGCGGCCTCATGGGTCCGGCTGGCTACACCTTC,CASSSSGLMGPAGYTF
15,TRBJ2-7,TRBV5-6,NA,TRBD2,TGTGCCAGCAGCTTGGGACTAGCCACAACTTACGAGCAGTACTTC,CASSLGLATTYEQYF
15,TRBJ2-2,TRBV7-9,NA,TRBD1,TGTGCCAGCAGCTCCACAGGGGCCTCCGGGGGGGAGCTGTTTTTT,CASSSTGASGGELFF
14,TRBJ2-3,TRBV29-1,NA,NA,TGCAGCGTTACGTGGGGGATTGCGGGAGATACGCAGTATTTT,CSVTWGIAGDTQYF
15,TRBJ2-7,TRBV11-3,NA,TRBD1,TGTGCCAGCACCCCCCGCCGGGACAGGGCCAACGAGCAGTACTTC,CASTPRRDRANEQYF
14,TRBJ1-5,TRBV10-1,few,TRBD1,TGCGCCAGCAGTGAGGGGACAGGGGACCAGCCCCAGCATTTT,CASSEGTGDQPQHF
15,TRBJ2-2,TRBV30,medium-sized,TRBD2,TGTGCCTGGAGCCGGCGGGAGGGGGACACCGGGGAGCTGTTTTTT,CAWSRREGDTGELFF
13,TRBJ1-5,TRBV2,NA,NA,TGTGCCAGCAGTGGACCGATCAATCAGCCCCAGCATTTT,CASSGPINQPQHF
13,TRBJ1-2,TRBV5-8,NA,NA,TGTGCCAGCAGCCTCGCCACGAACTATGGCTACACCTTC,CASSLATNYGYTF
13,TRBJ2-2,TRBV19,medium-sized,TRBD2,TGTGCCAGTAGTTGGGGACTAGCCGGGGAGCTGTTTTTT,CASSWGLAGELFF
15,TRBJ1-4,TRBV5-1,few,TRBD1,TGCGCCAGCAGCTCGCTGGGACAGTCGCTTGAAAAACTGTTTTTT,CASSSLGQSLEKLFF
13,TRBJ2-2,TRBV11-3,NA,NA,TGTGCCAGCAGCTTAGTAGAGACCGGGGAGCTGTTTTTT,CASSLVETGELFF
14,TRBJ1-1,TRBV6-5,NA,NA,TGTGCCAGCAGTCGACAGAGAATGAACACTGAAGCTTTCTTT,CASSRQRMNTEAFF
15,TRBJ2-2,TRBV6-6,NA,TRBD1,TGTGCCAGCAAGCAGGCACAGGGGGCTGTCGGGGAGCTGTTTTTT,CASKQAQGAVGELFF
13,TRBJ1-1,TRBV5-1,NA,NA,TGCGCCTCACTGTACAGGGAGGGCACTGAAGCTTTCTTT,CASLYREGTEAFF
20,TRBJ2-6,TRBV4-1,few,NA,TGCGCCAGCAGCCAACCCCCTTTACGCCAAGCCAGTTCTGGGGCCAACGTCCTGACTTTC,CASSQPPLRQASSGANVLTF
15,TRBJ2-2,TRBV27,NA,TRBD2,TGTGCCAGCAGTTTAGATCGGCGGGGGACCGGGGAGCTGTTTTTT,CASSLDRRGTGELFF
17,TRBJ2-1,TRBV27,NA,TRBD2,TGTGCCAGCAGTTCAGCCGTAACTAGCGGGATTGGCAATGAGCAGTTCTTC,CASSSAVTSGIGNEQFF
19,TRBJ2-3,TRBV13,few,NA,TGTGCCAGCAGCCCAAACCTAATAACCTACAGGAACCCCACAGATACGCAGTATTTT,CASSPNLITYRNPTDTQYF
16,TRBJ2-1,TRBV7-9,NA,TRBD2,TGTGCCAGCAGCCCAGGTCTAGCGGGAGGCTTCCGAGAGCAGTTCTTC,CASSPGLAGGFREQFF
14,TRBJ1-2,TRBV9,NA,NA,TGTGCCAGCACGAGGAAAAGAAAGGACTATGGCTACACCTTC,CASTRKRKDYGYTF
14,TRBJ1-2,TRBV11-2,once,TRBD1,TGTGCCAGCAGCATGGACAGGGGGCCTGGTGGCTACACCTTC,CASSMDRGPGGYTF
14,TRBJ2-3,TRBV5-5,NA,TRBD2,TGTGCCAGCAGCTTTGCGGGAGGAGCAGATACGCAGTATTTT,CASSFAGGADTQYF
15,TRBJ2-7,TRBV5-1,NA,TRBD1,TGCGCCAGCAGCTCACAGGGGCAGGGGACCTACGAGCAGTACTTC,CASSSQGQGTYEQYF
12,TRBJ1-4,TRBV28,NA,NA,TGTGCCAGCAGAAGGGTGGGTGAAAAACTGTTTTTT,CASRRVGEKLFF
14,TRBJ2-6,TRBV30,NA,NA,TGTGCCTGCTCATGGAGGGCCGGGGCCAACGTCCTGACTTTC,CACSWRAGANVLTF
14,TRBJ2-7,TRBV2,NA,TRBD2,TGTGCCAGCAGGCCTAGCGGATCTACCTACGAGCAGTACTTC,CASRPSGSTYEQYF
13,TRBJ1-2,TRBV27,NA,NA,TGTGCCAGCAGTCGAGAACCTTATTATGGCTACACCTTC,CASSREPYYGYTF
18,TRBJ2-2,TRBV7-2,NA,TRBD1,TGTGCCAGCAGCTTAGAGAGGGTTGCGCAGGGGGCGACCGGGGAGCTGTTTTTT,CASSLERVAQGATGELFF
14,TRBJ2-1,TRBV9,NA,NA,TGTGCCAGCCAGGGACCCGGGTCCACGAATGAGCAGTTCTTC,CASQGPGSTNEQFF
13,TRBJ1-1,TRBV28,once,NA,TGTGCCAGCAAGGGTGGGGGGAACACTGAAGCTTTCTTT,CASKGGGNTEAFF
15,TRBJ1-1,TRBV18,NA,NA,TGTGCCAGCTCACCACCGAGGGGGACGCGCACTGAAGCTTTCTTT,CASSPPRGTRTEAFF
12,TRBJ1-4,TRBV7-9,NA,NA,TGTGCCAGCAGCCCGGGAGTTGAAAAACTGTTTTTT,CASSPGVEKLFF
14,TRBJ2-7,TRBV6-6,NA,TRBD2,TGTGCCAGCACCTCTCCGGGGGGCTCCTACGAGCAGTACTTC,CASTSPGGSYEQYF
11,TRBJ1-1,TRBV30,once,NA,TGTGCCTGGAGAATGAACACTGAAGCTTTCTTT,CAWRMNTEAFF
13,TRBJ1-2,TRBV12-5,NA,NA,TGTGCTAGTGCCAGGGACGGGGGCTATGGCTACACCTTC,CASARDGGYGYTF
15,TRBJ1-1,TRBV27,NA,TRBD1,TGTGCCAGCAGTTTAAGACAGGGGGGGAACACTGAAGCTTTCTTT,CASSLRQGGNTEAFF
15,TRBJ2-2,TRBV19,NA,NA,TGTGCCAGTAATGGTCCAGCGGCACCGGGCGGGGAGCTGTTTTTT,CASNGPAAPGGELFF
12,TRBJ1-2,TRBV2,NA,NA,TGTGCCAGCAGAGCAGAATACTATGGCTACACCTTC,CASRAEYYGYTF
15,TRBJ2-1,TRBV19,NA,NA,TGTGCCAGTAGTAGAGGACAGAACTCCTACAATGAGCAGTTCTTC,CASSRGQNSYNEQFF
16,TRBJ2-3,TRBV19,few,TRBD1,TGTGCCAGTACGGAATTTAGGGGACAGGGACTGGATACGCAGTATTTT,CASTEFRGQGLDTQYF
15,TRBJ1-3,TRBV28,NA,TRBD1,TGTGCCAGCAGCAGACAAGGACAGGGACCAAACACCATATATTTT,CASSRQGQGPNTIYF
15,TRBJ2-7,TRBV6-1,NA,TRBD1,TGTGCCAGCAGTGGGGCCGGGACAGGGACCTACGAGCAGTACTTC,CASSGAGTGTYEQYF
15,TRBJ2-2,TRBV30,NA,TRBD1,TGTGCCTGGAGTGTACAGGGGCGGGACACCGGGGAGCTGTTTTTT,CAWSVQGRDTGELFF
16,TRBJ2-1,TRBV4-1,few,TRBD2,TGCGCCAGCAGCCAAGACGGCGGGGGGGGGACTAATGAGCAGTTCTTC,CASSQDGGGGTNEQFF